Following are 9 T cell receptor beta chains from one sample sequenced in a study of PD-1 blockade in mismatch repair-deficient tumors (dated by TCRdb to about 2017). The library was prepared using the immunoSEQ multiplex PCR assay. TCRdb provides this immuneACCESS table in a form limited to in-frame rearrangements. Some clones are lacking; in checked studies, under half of them reflect an unresolved V gene, and why the rest are absent is not known. This sample is represented by 80,000 to 130,000 clones; 82% of them were singletons. The ten largest clonotypes hold 6.3% of the sample. This material consisted of peripheral blood, taken around 8 months after starting pembrolizumab. The receptors derive from an adult with mismatch repair-deficient cancer.

The genes are TRBV4-1 and TRBJ2-7, with 8 bases identical to TRBD1. Germline CDR1 reads MGHRA; CDR2 reads YSYEKL. V gave up 0 bases and J gave up 5 bases; unmatched junction bases: 9. This CDR3 comprises 16 residues. CDR3: CASSQEGRGLVHEQYF. The CDR3 region has the DNA TGCGCCAGCAGCCAAGAGGGCAGGGGGCTTGTCCACGAGCAGTACTTC.

The gene calls are TRBV6-5 and TRBJ2-2; TRBD1 or TRBD2 may be the D gene (6 bases each). The CDR3 runs to 15 residues. Germline CDR1 MNHEY, CDR2 SVGAGI. Trimming left V 7 bases short and J 0 bases short, with 12 bases between. As DNA, the CDR3 is TGTGCCAGCAATCGGGGGACATCGAACACCGGGGAGCTGTTTTTT. It is translated as CASNRGTSNTGELFF.

Points on this clone: Other DNA variants within this sample encode the same CDR3. The V and J genes are TRBV5-1 and TRBJ1-1; D possibly corresponds to TRBD1 (5 bases). There are 14 residues in the CDR3. Germline V gene lookup returns CDR1 SGHRS and CDR2 YFSETQ. V dropped 4 bases and J dropped 1 base, with 11 bases sitting between them. The DNA of the CDR3 is TGCGCCAGCAGCCTGGGACGGGGGAACACTGAAGCTTTCTTT. Its protein product is CASSLGRGNTEAFF.

This chain uses TRBV5-1 with TRBJ1-4; D unclear. The CDR3 has 13 amino acids. CDR1 and CDR2 from the germline V gene are SGHRS and YFSETQ. Trimming stripped 4 bases from V and 8 bases from J, with 12 bases between. CDR3 sequence (DNA): TGCGCCAGCAGCCGCGAGGTGGAAGAAAAACTGTTTTTT. This gives the protein CASSREVEEKLFF.

J is TRBJ2-7 and V is TRBV7-8; D unresolved. Germline V gene sequence: CDR1 SGHVS, CDR2 FQNEAQ. With 5 bases removed from V and 1 base from J, the gap between germline ends came to 15 bases. The CDR3 loop spans 15 amino acids. The CDR3 region is CASSPSVAGSYEQYF. For the CDR3, the DNA is TGTGCCAGCAGCCCCTCGGTAGCCGGATCCTACGAGCAGTACTTC.

The V gene is TRBV6-6, the J gene TRBJ1-1; D is uncertain. Germline V lookup: CDR1 MNHNY, CDR2 SVGAGI (reference sequence). The CDR3 length is 14 residues. V lost 1 base to trimming and J lost 2 bases, with 8 bases between them. Written as DNA, the CDR3 is TGTGCCAGCAGTTACTTAGGCTTAAACACTGAAGCTTTCTTT. Translation: CASSYLGLNTEAFF.

The chain uses TRBV7-9 and TRBJ1-1; possible D gene TRBD1, 5 bases. Looked up from germline, CDR1 is SEHNR and CDR2 is FQNEAQ (reference sequence). CDR3 length: 13 residues. Between the trimmed V and J ends, which lost 2 bases and 1 base, there was a span of 5 bases. The CDR3 here is CASSLQGNTEAFF. CDR3 coding DNA: TGTGCCAGCAGCTTACAGGGGAACACTGAAGCTTTCTTT.

This clone was found a few times. The rearrangement uses TRBV9 and TRBJ2-7; the match to TRBD2 covers 7 bases. Germline-derived CDR1 and CDR2 are SGDLS and YYNGEE. Trimming cost V 5 bases and J 4 bases; bases outside gene matches: 9. CDR3 size: 14 residues. This chain's CDR3 is CASSPEAGVYEQYF. The CDR3 region has the DNA TGTGCCAGCAGTCCCGAGGCGGGAGTTTACGAGCAGTACTTC.

This clone has just a few counts. The gene calls are TRBV7-9 and TRBJ2-3; D perhaps matches TRBD2 (6 bases). Germline CDR1 SEHNR, CDR2 FQNEAQ (reference sequence). The V gene lost 4 bases and the J gene lost 2 bases, with 13 bases spanning the gap. The CDR3 is 15 residues long. The CDR3 DNA reads as TGTGCCAGCAGCTCCCAGGGAGGCTCCACAGATACGCAGTATTTT. This sequence encodes CASSSQGGSTDTQYF.